The sequence of this T cell receptor beta chain was determined in a study of cytomegalovirus exposure and HLA in healthy donors. Primers: 60 Vbeta forward and 13 Jbeta reverse. Sequencing used immunoSEQ multiplex PCR; TCRdb keeps in-frame clones, though not all of them. The table records about 55,000 clones, approximately 80% of them present only once. Trimming took off 1 base at V and 2 bases at J, with 8 bases between the two ends. Germline V gene sequence: CDR1 SGHVS, CDR2 FNYEAQ. This CDR3 contains 14 residues. Sequencing was carried out using PBMCs. The clonotype was recovered from a female donor in good health and CMV-seronegative. The chain employs TRBV7-6 and TRBJ2-5; no clear D gene. The CDR3 region is CASSLGAYQETQYF. The CDR3 DNA reads as TGTGCCAGCAGCTTAGGGGCATATCAAGAGACCCAGTACTTC.